This T cell receptor (beta chain) derives from a study of blood T cell repertoires in COVID-19. The germline gives CDR1 SGHRS, CDR2 YFSETQ. CDR3 length: 16 amino acids. V lost 4 bases to trimming and J lost 1 base; unmatched junction nucleotides: 10. The assay was immunoSEQ multiplex PCR, and TCRdb's table has in-frame clones only and misses some. In the table there are tens of thousands of clones, approximately 89% of which are singletons. The receptor's source is a man aged 50-59 years with acute or convalescent COVID-19. This chain uses TRBV5-1 with TRBJ1-1; TRBD1 matches at 7 bases. Input material: peripheral blood. CDR3 sequence: CASSLGATGENTEAFF. CDR3 coding DNA: TGCGCCAGCAGCCTGGGCGCTACAGGGGAGAACACTGAAGCTTTCTTT.